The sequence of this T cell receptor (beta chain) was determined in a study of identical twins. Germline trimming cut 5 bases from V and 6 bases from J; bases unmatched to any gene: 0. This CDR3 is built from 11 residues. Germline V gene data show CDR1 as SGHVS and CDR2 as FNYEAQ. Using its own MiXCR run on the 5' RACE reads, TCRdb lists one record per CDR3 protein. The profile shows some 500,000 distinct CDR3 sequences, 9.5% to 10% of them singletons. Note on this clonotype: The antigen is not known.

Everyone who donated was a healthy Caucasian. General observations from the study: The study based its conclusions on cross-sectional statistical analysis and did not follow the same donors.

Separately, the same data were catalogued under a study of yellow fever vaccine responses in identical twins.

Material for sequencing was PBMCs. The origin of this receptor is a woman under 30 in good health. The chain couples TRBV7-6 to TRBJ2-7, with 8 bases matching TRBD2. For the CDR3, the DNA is TGTGCCAGCAGCGGGACTAGCGAGCAGTACTTC. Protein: CASSGTSEQYF.